Sequencing of this T cell receptor (beta chain) was carried out in a study of blood T cell repertoires in COVID-19 (dated by TCRdb to the early 2020s). About the study as a whole: Samples covering the acute and convalescent phases of COVID-19 were provided by collaborators in the United States, Italy and Spain. The material from the prospective study consisted of cDNA or gDNA derived from T cells, B-cell-depleted T cells, or PBMCs. The dataset comprised deeply sampled blood TCRbeta repertoires from subjects exposed to, actively infected with, or recovered from COVID-19. A freely available public database, intended as a resource for researchers studying the immune response to SARS-CoV-2, is where the repertoires were released. The samples were drawn from two sources: the first 160 participants of the ongoing ImmuneRACE study, and 1,254 subjects contributed by 6 global collaborators. HLA class I and class II types, where available, came from metadata supplied by the sample provider rather than from assay-based typing. Sample metadata almost always included a de-identified subject ID, COVID-19 status, age in years and sex. Study-wide conclusions, independent of this receptor: The quantity of clinical and demographic metadata differed by source and by participant and was supplied without curation.

A note on this clone: No cognate antigen has been identified for it. It has no much larger one-base neighbor in the sample; base qualities were not kept.

From the cysteine up to the phenylalanine, the CDR3 has a length of 12 residues. The read is trimmed to its CDR3 DNA, 36 bases read in frame from base 1. The trim is 4 bases for V and 8 bases for J, with a gap of 12 bases between the germline ends. Taken from the germline V gene (reference sequence), the CDR1 and CDR2 loops are SGHNT and YYREEE. TCRbeta CDR3 regions were amplified from genomic DNA by means of the immunoSEQ Assay, a bias-controlled multiplex PCR. As for the original processing: The number of nucleated cells in each sample was estimated by amplification of reference gene primers within the assay. To quantify the absolute abundance of each unique TCRbeta CDR3 rearrangement, sequence reads were collapsed and filtered. Productive Simpson clonality was computed per sample as the square root of Simpson's diversity index over productive rearrangements. Here the immuneACCESS table is served through TCRdb, limited to in-frame sequences with V and J called. Missing clones are a known gap in these copies; in checked studies unresolved V genes cover under half, and the rest lacks a known reason. For V, J and clone size, that table is used; D and trimming come from the DNA. This sample is represented by 200,000 to 250,000 clones; roughly 80% of them were singletons. The ten largest clones represent approximately 5.2% of the sample.

One collaborating source in Seattle enrolled patients during active infection and followed them longitudinally through the course of disease. The collaborating institutions used their own protocols to collect whole blood in K2EDTA tubes. For TCRbeta analysis, collaborators shipped samples in one of three forms: frozen whole blood, isolated PBMCs, or DNA extracted from either of those sample types. The TCR was taken from a woman aged 70-85 years with COVID-19, enrolled during active disease. Sequenced: peripheral blood. Rearrangement joined TRBV5-4 to TRBJ1-2, with the D gene too uncertain to name. The CDR3 protein is CASSPNLFGYTF. The DNA reads as follows: TGTGCCAGCAGCCCCAACCTATTCGGCTACACCTTC. The full variable domain, with segments outside the CDR3 supplied by the reference TRBV5-4 and TRBJ1-2 proteins, appears as ETGVTQSPTHLIKTRGQQVTLRCSSQSGHNTVSWYQQALGQGPQFIFQYYREEENGRGNFPPRFSGLQFPNYSSELNVNALELDDSALYLCASSPNLFGYTFGSGTRLTVV.